These 20 T cell receptor beta chains were sequenced from one sample in a study of cytomegalovirus exposure and HLA in healthy donors. The PCR had 60 Vbeta and 13 Jbeta primers. The protocol was immunoSEQ multiplex PCR, while the TCRdb copy is restricted to in-frame clones and leaves out a portion. The sample contains about 160,000 clones, around 70% of which appear only once. Material for sequencing was PBMCs. Every receptor here comes from a young man in good health and CMV-seropositive.

The rearrangement joins TRBV2 to TRBJ1-2; D uncertain. The CDR3 covers 15 residues. Per the germline V gene, CDR1 is SNHLY and CDR2 is FYNNEI. V was cut by 6 bases and J by 0 bases, with 14 bases left in between. Here the CDR3 DNA reads TGTGCCAGCAGCTCACAGATCAGAGCTAACTATGGCTACACCTTC. Translating gives CASSSQIRANYGYTF.

The V and J genes are TRBV6-5 and TRBJ1-6; a weak D match, TRBD1 (6 bases). The germline V gene encodes CDR1 MNHEY and CDR2 SVGAGI. Trimming stripped 5 bases from V and 7 bases from J, with 15 bases between. CDR3 length: 15 amino acids. The DNA of the CDR3 is TGTGCCAGCAGTGGACTTGGGGGCGAGAATTCACCCCTCCACTTT. Protein product: CASSGLGGENSPLHF.

The CDR3 DNA reads as TGTGCCAGCAGTGAGGGCAGTTTAATGACCTACGAGCAGTACGTC. Amino acids: CASSEGSLMTYEQYV. The chain couples TRBV6-1 to TRBJ2-7; D not certain. V lost 3 bases, J lost 2 bases, and 14 bases lay in between. This CDR3 spans 15 amino acids. CDR1 is MNHNS, CDR2 SASEGT, per germline.

A few counts support this clone. The rearrangement joins TRBV2 to TRBJ2-5, with D possibly matching TRBD1 (7 bases). V was cut by 6 bases and J by 1 base, with 12 bases left in between. CDR3 length: 14 residues. CDR1 and CDR2 (germline): SNHLY, FYNNEI. This CDR3 is CASRGTAGQETQYF. The CDR3 DNA sequence: TGTGCCAGCAGGGGGACAGCGGGCCAAGAGACCCAGTACTTC.

The chain employs TRBV5-1 and TRBJ1-5, with 9 positions matching TRBD1. V shed 1 base, J shed 4 bases, and the junction held 3 bases outside the gene matches. Germline CDR1 and CDR2: SGHRS and YFSETQ. The CDR3 is 15 amino acids. CDR3 sequence: CASSLRTGDNQPQHF. The CDR3 DNA is TGCGCCAGCAGCTTGAGGACAGGGGATAATCAGCCCCAGCATTTT. The full variable domain, in which reference TRBV5-1 and TRBJ1-5 provide the parts outside the CDR3, is KAGVTQTPRYLIKTRGQQVTLSCSPISGHRSVSWYQQTPGQGLQFLFEYFSETQRNKGNFPGRFSGRQFSNSRSEMNVSTLELGDSALYLCASSLRTGDNQPQHFGDGTRLSIL.

The chain is built from TRBV19 and TRBJ2-3, with 9 positions matching TRBD2. This CDR3 contains 14 residues. Germline V gene data show CDR1 as LNHDA and CDR2 as SQIVND (reference sequence). V trimming: 5 bases; J trimming: 9 bases; junction bases outside the gene matches: 9. The CDR3 spells CASSPGLASRTQYF. The CDR3 nucleotides are TGTGCCAGTAGTCCGGGACTAGCCTCCCGGACGCAGTATTTT. The full variable domain, its missing parts supplied by reference TRBV19 and TRBJ2-3, is DGGITQSPKYLFRKEGQNVTLSCEQNLNHDAMYWYRQDPGQGLRLIYYSQIVNDFQKGDIAEGYSVSREKKESFPLTVTSAQKNPTAFYLCASSPGLASRTQYFGPGTRLTVL.

The gene calls are TRBV5-6 and TRBJ1-1; 8 bases are a match to TRBD1. V trimming: 4 bases; J trimming: 1 base; junction bases outside the gene matches: 9. This CDR3 comprises 16 residues. Germline lookup yields CDR1 SGHDT and CDR2 YYEEEE. CDR3 DNA: TGTGCCAGCAGCACGACAGGGGTCGACCGGAACACTGAAGCTTTCTTT. The encoded protein is CASSTTGVDRNTEAFF.

This clone was seen more than once but under ten times. V usage is TRBV5-1 and J usage is TRBJ2-5; 9 bases agree with TRBD2. The germline CDR1 and CDR2 sequences are SGHRS and YFSETQ. The CDR3 extends over 15 amino acids. V trimming: 8 bases; J trimming: 5 bases; junction bases outside the gene matches: 13. The CDR3 loop is CASAGVSGSLETQYF. CDR3 DNA: TGCGCCAGTGCGGGGGTTAGCGGGAGTTTGGAGACCCAGTACTTC.

The chain combines TRBV19 with TRBJ1-1, with D possibly TRBD1 on 6 matching bases. The CDR3 covers 14 residues. The germline gives CDR1 LNHDA, CDR2 SQIVND (reference sequence). The V and J ends lost 4 bases and 5 bases respectively, with 14 bases between them. Written as DNA, the CDR3 is TGTGCCAGTAGTACACAGGGAAGTGGGACTGAAGCTTTCTTT. Protein product: CASSTQGSGTEAFF. Full variable domain (remainder filled in from reference TRBV19 and TRBJ1-1): DGGITQSPKYLFRKEGQNVTLSCEQNLNHDAMYWYRQDPGQGLRLIYYSQIVNDFQKGDIAEGYSVSREKKESFPLTVTSAQKNPTAFYLCASSTQGSGTEAFFGQGTRLTVV.

This clone appeared once. The V and J genes are TRBV5-4 and TRBJ2-7, with D hard to call. CDR1 SGHNT and CDR2 YYREEE come from the germline V gene (reference sequence). Trimming removed 2 bases at V and 7 bases at J, with 13 bases between. The CDR3 totals 13 residues. The chain's CDR3 is CASSLLKSGEQYV. CDR3 nucleotide sequence: TGTGCCAGCAGCTTACTTAAATCCGGAGAGCAGTACGTC.

The J gene is TRBJ2-1, the V gene TRBV27, with 8 bases aligning to TRBD2. CDR1 is MNHEY, CDR2 SMNVEV, per germline (reference sequence). With V trimmed by 5 bases and J by 0 bases, 6 bases remained unmatched. CDR3 size: 16 residues. This chain's CDR3 is CASSQQRESSYNEQFF. CDR3 DNA sequence: TGTGCCAGCAGTCAGCAGCGGGAGAGCTCCTACAATGAGCAGTTCTTC.

The chain joins TRBV5-6 to TRBJ1-5; 7 nucleotides line up with TRBD1. Germline CDR1 reads SGHDT; CDR2 reads YYEEEE. Trimming removed 3 bases from V and 4 bases from J; junction bases left unmatched: 7. This CDR3 contains 15 residues. CDR3 sequence reads: CASSSGTGQNQPQHF. CDR3 DNA sequence: TGTGCCAGCAGCTCAGGGACGGGACAGAATCAGCCCCAGCATTTT. Together with reference TRBV5-6 and TRBJ1-5, the CDR3 gives the full variable domain: DAGVTQSPTHLIKTRGQQVTLRCSPKSGHDTVSWYQQALGQGPQFIFQYYEEEERQRGNFPDRFSGHQFPNYSSELNVNALLLGDSALYLCASSSGTGQNQPQHFGDGTRLSIL.

The CDR3 coding sequence is TGTGCCAGCAGCCCCGGGGGGGCGGGCTATGGCTACACCTTC. Translated, it gives CASSPGGAGYGYTF. The chain links TRBV5-5 to TRBJ1-2, with TRBD1 as a possible D gene (6 bases). The CDR3 consists of 14 residues. V was pared by 4 bases and J by 4 bases, with 14 bases between. The germline CDR1 and CDR2 sequences are SGHKS and YYEKEE (reference sequence).

V usage is TRBV5-1 and J usage is TRBJ2-3; D is possibly TRBD2 (6 bases). V gave up 4 bases and J gave up 0 bases, with 9 bases separating them. The CDR3 totals 14 residues. CDR1 SGHRS and CDR2 YFSETQ come from the germline V gene. Here the CDR3 reads CASSNGGSTDTQYF. CDR3 sequence (DNA): TGCGCCAGCAGCAACGGGGGTAGCACAGATACGCAGTATTTT.

This clone has only one observation. The chain links TRBV11-2 to TRBJ1-1; TRBD1 matches at 8 bases. With V trimmed by 4 bases and J by 0 bases, 16 bases remained unmatched. The CDR3 is 19 amino acids. CDR1 is SGHAT, CDR2 FQNNGV, per germline. DNA for the CDR3: TGTGCCAGCAGCTCATTTAGGATCTCGACAGGGGAGGTGAACACTGAAGCTTTCTTT. Its translation is CASSSFRISTGEVNTEAFF.

The gene calls are TRBV30 and TRBJ2-5, with a weak D call TRBD2 (6 bases). Germline-derived CDR1 and CDR2 are GTSNPN and SVGIG (reference sequence). This CDR3 has 13 amino acids. Between the trimmed V and J ends, which lost 3 bases and 3 bases, there was a span of 11 bases. Here the CDR3 reads CAWRPSVEETQYF. The CDR3 coding sequence is TGTGCCTGGAGACCTAGCGTCGAAGAGACCCAGTACTTC. The full variable domain, with the rest looked up from reference TRBV30 and TRBJ2-5, is SQTIHQWPATLVQPVGSPLSLECTVEGTSNPNLYWYRQAAGRGLQLLFYSVGIGQISSEVPQNLSASRPQDRQFILSSKKLLLSDSGFYLCAWRPSVEETQYFGPGTRLLVL.

V gene TRBV7-9 combines with J gene TRBJ2-2, with TRBD2 as a possible D gene (6 bases). V dropped 5 bases and J dropped 4 bases, with 20 bases sitting between them. Looked up from germline, CDR1 is SEHNR and CDR2 is FQNEAQ (reference sequence). The CDR3 spans 17 residues. CDR3 loop: CASSLRLADYRTGELFF. For the CDR3, the DNA is TGTGCCAGCAGCCTCCGCTTGGCGGACTATCGCACCGGGGAGCTGTTTTTT. Together with reference TRBV7-9 and TRBJ2-2, the CDR3 gives the full variable domain: DTGVSQNPRHKITKRGQNVTFRCDPISEHNRLYWYRQTLGQGPEFLTYFQNEAQLEKSRLLSDRFSAERPKGSFSTLEIQRTEQGDSAMYLCASSLRLADYRTGELFFGEGSRLTVL.

The chain has TRBV29-1 and TRBJ2-2; 10 bases are a match to TRBD1. Looked up from germline, CDR1 is SQVTM and CDR2 is ANQGSEA. V lost 7 bases, J lost 5 bases, and 7 bases stayed unmatched. The CDR3 totals 14 residues. This CDR3 is CSARQGASTGELFF. Here the CDR3 DNA reads TGCAGCGCCCGACAGGGGGCAAGTACCGGGGAGCTGTTTTTT.

This clone was seen a few times. This chain connects TRBV6-6 to TRBJ2-1, with D possibly TRBD1 on 5 matching bases. Trimming pared 5 bases from V and 4 bases from J, leaving 9 bases between. CDR3 size: 13 residues. CDR1 MNHNY and CDR2 SVGAGI come from the germline V gene (reference sequence). CDR3 amino acids: CASSKGPYNEQFF. CDR3 DNA: TGTGCCAGCAGTAAGGGGCCTTACAATGAGCAGTTCTTC.

Note on this clone: Its ends do not fully match the called genes, so a read error is possible. The rearrangement links TRBV28 to TRBJ2-1; 12 bases align to TRBD2. Germline V lookup: CDR1 MDHEN, CDR2 SYDVKM. This CDR3 has 15 residues. The CDR3 bases are TGTGCCAGCAGGTTATGGGGACTAGCGGGTAATGAGCAGTTCTTC. Residues: CASRLWGLAGNEQFF.